One and the same sample provided the 6 T cell receptor beta chains below, sequenced in a study of cytomegalovirus exposure and HLA in healthy donors. PCR used 60 Vbeta primers and 13 Jbeta primers. Method: immunoSEQ multiplex PCR; TCRdb's copy keeps in-frame clones and lacks some. The profile shows 150,000 to 200,000 clones, around 79% of them singletons. Sequencing used PBMCs. The receptors shown here come from a middle-aged woman in good health and CMV-seronegative.

The V and J genes are TRBV27 and TRBJ2-4; TRBD2 aligns across 12 bases. The CDR3 runs to 18 residues. From germline, CDR1 is MNHEY and CDR2 SMNVEV (reference sequence). V dropped 2 bases and J dropped 4; count of bases not matched to a gene: 9. CDR3 coding DNA: TGTGCCAGCAGTTTAGGCCAACTAGCGGGGGGTGTTAAAAACATTCAGTACTTC. Its protein is CASSLGQLAGGVKNIQYF.

This chain joins TRBV7-8 and TRBJ2-2, with 11 bases identical to TRBD1. Unmatched junction bases numbered 8, after V lost 5 bases and J lost 9 bases. Germline V gene lookup returns CDR1 SGHVS and CDR2 FQNEAQ. The CDR3 spans 15 residues. The CDR3 sequence: CASSITGTGGRELFF. The DNA for the CDR3 is TGTGCCAGCAGCATTACCGGGACAGGGGGACGGGAGCTGTTTTTT.

The rearrangement joins TRBV2 to TRBJ1-6; 8 positions match TRBD1. After removal of 4 bases from V and 0 bases from J, the junction contained 8 bases not matched to a gene. CDR1 SNHLY and CDR2 FYNNEI come from the germline V gene. This CDR3 contains 18 residues. The CDR3 DNA reads TGTGCCAGCAGTGGTGGACAGGGTCGAAGCTCCTATAATTCACCCCTCCACTTT. This sequence encodes CASSGGQGRSSYNSPLHF.

This chain uses TRBV19 with TRBJ1-2, with TRBD1 as a possible D gene (5 bases). The CDR3 spans 14 residues. Germline lookup yields CDR1 LNHDA and CDR2 SQIVND (reference sequence). V lost 7 bases and J 2 bases, leaving 14 bases between the germline ends. The CDR3 DNA reads TGTGCCAGTAAAGATCGGCAGGGAAACTATGGCTACACCTTC. It is translated as CASKDRQGNYGYTF.

The CDR3 loop reads CASSWYITRDDEQFF. DNA of the CDR3: TGTGCCAGTAGTTGGTACATAACCCGTGATGATGAGCAGTTCTTC. The V and J genes are TRBV19 and TRBJ2-1; no definite D call. Trimming stripped 5 bases from V and 8 bases from J, with 19 bases between. This CDR3 contains 15 residues. Germline CDR1 LNHDA, CDR2 SQIVND (reference sequence).

The genes are TRBV10-1 and TRBJ2-1, with 9 bases fitting TRBD2. Germline V gene lookup returns CDR1 WNHNN and CDR2 SYGVQD (reference sequence). The CDR3 is 15 residues long. The V segment lost 8 bases and the J segment 3 bases; nucleotides outside the gene matches: 8. CDR3 bases: TGCGCCAGCGGTCAGTATAGCGGGGGCTACAATGAGCAGTTCTTC. It encodes CASGQYSGGYNEQFF.